This is a list of T cell receptor beta chains from one sample in a study of shared clonotypes between healthy human individuals. Sequencing was performed with immunoSEQ multiplex PCR; in TCRdb, only in-frame clones are kept and a portion is missing. The repertoire holds roughly 300,000 clones, around four fifths seen once, with more than 9% in the top ten. Sequencing used memory CD4+ T cells sorted from blood. Every receptor here comes from a man in his thirties or forties in good health. CDR3s include the opening cysteine and the closing phenylalanine or tryptophan. D genes are given only for firm matches. For some rows the clone size is stated as once, few or many, or as a class when expanded; others skip it.

D gene | J gene | clone size | V gene | CDR3 DNA | CDR3 protein
TRBD2 | TRBJ2-1 | . | TRBV18 | TGTGCCAGCTCATTAACGGCGGGAGGGAGTTACAATGAGCAGTTCTTC | CASSLTAGGSYNEQFF
. | TRBJ2-1 | . | TRBV5-1 | TGCGCCAGCAGCTTGTGGCCCCGAAGTAGTAATGAGCAGTTCTTC | CASSLWPRSSNEQFF
TRBD2 | TRBJ2-1 | . | TRBV19 | TGTGCCAGTAGTATAGGCGGCGGGAGTCGGAATGAGCAGTTCTTC | CASSIGGGSRNEQFF
TRBD1 | TRBJ1-5 | . | TRBV28 | TGTGCCAGCAGTTTTTCGGGGCAGGGGGAACAGCCCCAGCATTTT | CASSFSGQGEQPQHF
. | TRBJ2-3 | few | TRBV6-5 | TGTGCCAGCAGCCGAGGGGTCAAGGATACGCAGTATTTT | CASSRGVKDTQYF
. | TRBJ2-7 | . | TRBV19 | TGTGCCAGTAGTACTGCCCTTGCTGGAAAGGAGACCTACGAGCAGTACTTC | CASSTALAGKETYEQYF
TRBD2 | TRBJ2-5 | . | TRBV15 | TGTGCCACCAGCAGGGGTGGACTAGGCGGTACTCAAGAGACCCAGTACTTC | CATSRGGLGGTQETQYF
TRBD2 | TRBJ2-1 | . | TRBV10-1 | TGCGCCAGCAGTGCTCAAACTAGCGGGAACAATGAGCAGTTCTTC | CASSAQTSGNNEQFF
. | TRBJ1-5 | . | TRBV28 | TGTGCCAGCAGTTTCAGTCGGGGGCGCGAAAATCAGCCCCAGCATTTT | CASSFSRGRENQPQHF
. | TRBJ2-7 | once | TRBV27 | TGTGCCAGCAGTTTAAGGGTTTTTGCGACGACGCCCTACGAGCAGTACTTC | CASSLRVFATTPYEQYF
. | TRBJ2-1 | . | TRBV29-1 | TGCAGCGTTGATTTTACCAATGAGCAGTTCTTC | CSVDFTNEQFF
TRBD2 | TRBJ2-3 | . | TRBV29-1 | TGCAGCGTTACCGGACTAGCGGGAGTGAAAGATACGCAGTATTTT | CSVTGLAGVKDTQYF
. | TRBJ2-2 | . | TRBV18 | TGTGCCAGCTCACCAGGAGGGGCGGTCGACACCGGGGAGCTGTTTTTT | CASSPGGAVDTGELFF
TRBD1 | TRBJ1-2 | few | TRBV6-5 | TGTGCCAGCACGCGGGGACAGGGCTATGGCTACACCTTC | CASTRGQGYGYTF
TRBD1 | TRBJ1-4 | . | TRBV5-1 | TGCGCCAGCAGCTTGGGCGGGACAGGGGATGAAAAACTGTTTTTT | CASSLGGTGDEKLFF
TRBD1 | TRBJ2-1 | once | TRBV6-5 | TGTGCCAGCAGCCCTACAGGGGGTTCGGTCAATGAGCAGTTCTTC | CASSPTGGSVNEQFF